A single T cell receptor beta chain is shown here with its context. This CDR3 region has 11 residues. Germline values: CDR1 WSHSY, CDR2 SAAADI. Trimming removed 0 bases from V and 4 bases from J, with 0 bases in between. This sample is part of a study of early T cells in non-severe SARS-CoV-2 infection. As for the study in general: Unsorted whole blood bulk RNA was sequenced, with unpaired chains.

The TCR library protocol was used to attach unique molecular identifiers. These identifiers were attached to individual cDNA molecules. TCRdb ran MiXCR on the 5' RACE reads and lists one entry per CDR3 protein. The sample includes roughly 49,000 distinct CDR3 sequences, 4% to 5% of them seen just once. V is TRBV10-2 and J is TRBJ1-1; D gene ambiguous. The TCR comes from an adult who was a healthcare worker with PCR-confirmed SARS-CoV-2 infection or an uninfected control (not recorded which). Sequencing was carried out using whole blood. In DNA, the CDR3 is TGCGCCAGCAGTGAGTCCACTGAAGCTTTCTTT. It specifies CASSESTEAFF.